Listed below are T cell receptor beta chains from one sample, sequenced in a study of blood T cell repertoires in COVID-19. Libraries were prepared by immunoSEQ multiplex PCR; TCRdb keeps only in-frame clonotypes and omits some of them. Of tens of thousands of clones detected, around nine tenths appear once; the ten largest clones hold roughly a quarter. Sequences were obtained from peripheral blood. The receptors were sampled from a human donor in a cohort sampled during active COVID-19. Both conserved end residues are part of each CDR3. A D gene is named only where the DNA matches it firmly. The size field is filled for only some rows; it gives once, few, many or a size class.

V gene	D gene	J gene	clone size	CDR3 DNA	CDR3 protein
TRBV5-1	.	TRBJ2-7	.	TGCGCCAGCAGCTCTGGAGGAACCTACGAGCAGTACTTC	CASSSGGTYEQYF
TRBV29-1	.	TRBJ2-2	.	TGCAGCGTTGAAGTCAGGGGGAACACCGGGGAGCTGTTTTTT	CSVEVRGNTGELFF
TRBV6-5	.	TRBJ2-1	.	TGTGCCAGCGGGCGACAGGTCGGGGATGAGCAGTTCTTC	CASGRQVGDEQFF
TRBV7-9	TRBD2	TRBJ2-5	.	TGTGCCAGCAGCCGGAGCGGGAGTGGGGAGACCCAGTACTTC	CASSRSGSGETQYF
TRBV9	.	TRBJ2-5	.	TGTGCCAGCAGCGTAGCCGGTACGGGGACCCAGTACTTC	CASSVAGTGTQYF
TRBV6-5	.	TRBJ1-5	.	TGTGCCAGCAGTTACTCGGGGCAGGGGAGCAATCAGCCCCAGCATTTT	CASSYSGQGSNQPQHF
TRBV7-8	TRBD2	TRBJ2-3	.	TGTGCCAGCAGCCCCGCCCGGAGCGGGGGAACAGATACGCAGTATTTT	CASSPARSGGTDTQYF
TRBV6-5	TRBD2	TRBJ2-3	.	TGTGCCAGCGGACTCCTAGCGGACACAGATACGCAGTATTTT	CASGLLADTDTQYF
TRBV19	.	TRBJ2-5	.	TGTGCCAGTAGTATTAATACAGAAGAGACCCAGTACTTC	CASSINTEETQYF
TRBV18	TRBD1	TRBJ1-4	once	TGTGCCAGCTCACCGGACAGGGGGGGAGAAAAACTGTTTTTT	CASSPDRGGEKLFF
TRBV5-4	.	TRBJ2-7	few	TGTGCCAGCAACCTACAGGGTTCCTACGAGCAGTACTTC	CASNLQGSYEQYF
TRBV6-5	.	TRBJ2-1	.	TGTGCCAGCGGGCTCGGACTTAACTCCTACAATGAGCAGTTCTTC	CASGLGLNSYNEQFF
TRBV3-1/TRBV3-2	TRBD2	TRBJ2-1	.	TGTGCCAGCAGCCCTGGGGGAGGGATACCGTTCTTC	CASSPGGGIPFF
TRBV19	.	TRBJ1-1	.	TGTGCCAGTAGTGTCGCAGGGCCTGTACGGAACACTGAAGCTTTCTTT	CASSVAGPVRNTEAFF
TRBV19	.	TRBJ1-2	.	TGTGCCAGTACTCGCCGGGGTAACTATGGCTACACCTTC	CASTRRGNYGYTF
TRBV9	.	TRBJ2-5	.	TGTGCCAGCAGCGTAGTGGGACATCCAACCCAAGAGACCCAGTACTTC	CASSVVGHPTQETQYF
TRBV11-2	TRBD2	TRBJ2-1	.	TGTGCCAGCAGCACGGGACTAGCGGTCTCCTACAATGAGCAGTTCTTC	CASSTGLAVSYNEQFF
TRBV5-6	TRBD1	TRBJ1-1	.	TGTGCCAGCAGCTTGGCCGGACAGGGGGTTACTGAAGCTTTCTTT	CASSLAGQGVTEAFF
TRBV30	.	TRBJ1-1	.	TGTGCCTGGAAAATGGGCGCTGGCACTGAAGCTTTCTTT	CAWKMGAGTEAFF
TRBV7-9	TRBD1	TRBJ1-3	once	TGTGCCAGCAGCTTAGCCCAGGGGGGCGGAAACACCATATATTTT	CASSLAQGGGNTIYF
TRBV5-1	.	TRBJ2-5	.	TGCGCCAGCAGCTTGGGGGGGGAGAGGACCCAGTACTTC	CASSLGGERTQYF
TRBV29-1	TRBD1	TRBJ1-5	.	TGCAGCACCGGACAGGGGAGATGCAATCAGCCCCAGCATTTT	CSTGQGRCNQPQHF
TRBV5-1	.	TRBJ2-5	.	TGCGCCAGCAGCCCGGACGGGGGTGAGACCCAGTACTTC	CASSPDGGETQYF
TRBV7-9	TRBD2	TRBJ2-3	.	TGTGCCAGCAGCTTAGGTGGACTAGCGGACACAGATACGCAGTATTTT	CASSLGGLADTDTQYF